This T cell receptor beta chain came from a study of blood T cells in healthy people across ages. Alongside a J-beta primer mix, a sample-barcoded 5' primer served in a second PCR lasting about 7 to 11 cycles. MiXCR was run by TCRdb on the 5' RACE reads, yielding one entry per CDR3 protein. The sample shows about 1 million distinct CDR3 sequences, 40% to 45% of them seen only once. The table lists this clonotype with many counts. Every donor gave ten milliliters of peripheral blood. The CDR3 length is 16 residues. V shed 2 bases and J 1 base; nucleotides not matched to a gene: 4. Germline CDR1 is MGHDK and CDR2 is SYGVNS.

The specimen sequenced was blood. This clonotype was obtained from a woman in her sixties in good health. J is TRBJ2-5 and V is TRBV25-1; 10 bases fit TRBD2. CDR3 DNA sequence: TGTGCCAGCAGTGAAGGGCTAGCGGGAGCCCAAGAGACCCAGTACTTC. Amino acids: CASSEGLAGAQETQYF.